This paragraph reports one T cell receptor beta chain. The sample belongs to a study of blood T cell repertoires in COVID-19. On the study more broadly: COVID-19 samples from acute and convalescent phases originated in the United States, Italy and Spain. T cells, B-cell-depleted T cells, or PBMCs provided the cDNA or gDNA that served as material.

This CDR3 contains 16 residues. Germline trimming cut 3 bases from V and 2 bases from J; bases unmatched to any gene: 2. The V gene's germline CDR1 is SGHTS and CDR2 YDEGEE. Original analysis: The assay estimated nucleated cells by amplifying reference gene primers. Libraries were prepared by immunoSEQ multiplex PCR; TCRdb keeps only in-frame clonotypes and omits some of them. The V and J calls and clone size were taken over from that table, and D and trimming were inferred from the DNA. The sample yields approximately 200,000 clones, about four fifths seen once. The sequenced material came from peripheral blood. This receptor was taken from a woman in her fifties or sixties with acute or convalescent COVID-19. V and J are TRBV5-8 and TRBJ1-4; TRBD1 aligns across 12 bases. CDR3 in amino acids: CASSSGQGATNEKLFF. CDR3 bases: TGTGCCAGCAGCTCGGGACAGGGGGCCACTAATGAAAAACTGTTTTTT.